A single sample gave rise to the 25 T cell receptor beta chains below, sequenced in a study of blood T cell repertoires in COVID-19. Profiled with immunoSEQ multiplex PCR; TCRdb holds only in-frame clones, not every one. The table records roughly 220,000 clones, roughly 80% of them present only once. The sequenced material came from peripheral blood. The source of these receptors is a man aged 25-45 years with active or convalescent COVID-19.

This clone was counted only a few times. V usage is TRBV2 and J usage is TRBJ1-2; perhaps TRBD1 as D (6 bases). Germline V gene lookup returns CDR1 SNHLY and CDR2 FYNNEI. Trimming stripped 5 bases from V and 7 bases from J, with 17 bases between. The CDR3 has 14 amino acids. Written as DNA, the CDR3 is TGTGCCAGCAGTCGGGCCGAGGACAGAGCTGGCTACACCTTC. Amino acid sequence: CASSRAEDRAGYTF.

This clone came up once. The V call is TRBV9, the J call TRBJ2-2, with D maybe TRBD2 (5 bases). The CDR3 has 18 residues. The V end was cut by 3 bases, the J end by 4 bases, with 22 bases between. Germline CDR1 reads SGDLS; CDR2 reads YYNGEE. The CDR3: CASSDLPHGGQSTGELFF. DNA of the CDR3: TGTGCCAGCAGCGACCTCCCCCACGGAGGTCAGAGCACCGGGGAGCTGTTTTTT.

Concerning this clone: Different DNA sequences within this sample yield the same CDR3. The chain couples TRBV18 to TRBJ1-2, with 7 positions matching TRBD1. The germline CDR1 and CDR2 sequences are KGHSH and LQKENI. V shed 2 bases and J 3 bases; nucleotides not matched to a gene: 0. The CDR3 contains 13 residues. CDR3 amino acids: CASSPDRDYGYTF. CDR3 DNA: TGTGCCAGCTCACCAGACAGGGACTATGGCTACACCTTC.

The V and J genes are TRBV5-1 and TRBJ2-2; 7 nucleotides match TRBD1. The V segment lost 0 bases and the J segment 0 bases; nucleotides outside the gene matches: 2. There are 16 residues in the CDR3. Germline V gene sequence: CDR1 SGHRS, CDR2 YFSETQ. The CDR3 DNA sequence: TGCGCCAGCAGCTTGGTCGGGACAGCGAACACCGGGGAGCTGTTTTTT. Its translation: CASSLVGTANTGELFF.

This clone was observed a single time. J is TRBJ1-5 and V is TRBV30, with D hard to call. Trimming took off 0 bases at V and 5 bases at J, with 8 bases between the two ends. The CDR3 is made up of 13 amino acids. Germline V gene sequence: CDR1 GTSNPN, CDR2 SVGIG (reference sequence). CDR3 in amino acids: CAWSVHADQPQHF. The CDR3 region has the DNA TGTGCCTGGAGTGTACACGCCGATCAGCCCCAGCATTTT.

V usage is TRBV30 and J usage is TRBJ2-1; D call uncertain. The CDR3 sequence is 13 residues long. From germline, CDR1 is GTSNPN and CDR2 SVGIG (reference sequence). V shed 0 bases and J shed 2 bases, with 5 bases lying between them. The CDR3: CAWSVFAYNEQFF. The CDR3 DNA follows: TGTGCCTGGAGTGTCTTCGCCTACAATGAGCAGTTCTTC.

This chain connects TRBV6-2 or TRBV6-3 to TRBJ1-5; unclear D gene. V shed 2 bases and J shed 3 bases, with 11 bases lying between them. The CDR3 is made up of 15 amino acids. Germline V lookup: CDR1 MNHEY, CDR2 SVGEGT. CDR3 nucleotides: TGTGCCAGCAGTTACGGGCGTAGGAACAATCAGCCCCAGCATTTT. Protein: CASSYGRRNNQPQHF.

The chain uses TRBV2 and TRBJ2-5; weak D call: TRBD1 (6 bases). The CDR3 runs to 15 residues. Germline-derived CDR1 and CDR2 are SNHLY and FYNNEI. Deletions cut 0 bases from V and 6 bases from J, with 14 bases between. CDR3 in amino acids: CASSEAHRVGKTQYF. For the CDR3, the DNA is TGTGCCAGCAGTGAAGCCCACAGGGTGGGAAAGACCCAGTACTTC.

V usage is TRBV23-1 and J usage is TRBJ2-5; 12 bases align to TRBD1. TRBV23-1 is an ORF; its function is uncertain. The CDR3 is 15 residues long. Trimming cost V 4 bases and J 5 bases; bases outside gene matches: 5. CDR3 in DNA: TGCGCCAGCAGTCCGGGACAGGGGGCGGTCGAGACCCAGTACTTC. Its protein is CASSPGQGAVETQYF.

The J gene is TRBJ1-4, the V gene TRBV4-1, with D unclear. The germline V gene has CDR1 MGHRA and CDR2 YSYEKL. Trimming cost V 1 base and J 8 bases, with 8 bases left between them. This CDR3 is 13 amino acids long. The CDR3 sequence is CASSQGVVEKLFF. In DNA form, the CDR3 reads TGCGCCAGCAGCCAAGGAGTAGTCGAAAAACTGTTTTTT.

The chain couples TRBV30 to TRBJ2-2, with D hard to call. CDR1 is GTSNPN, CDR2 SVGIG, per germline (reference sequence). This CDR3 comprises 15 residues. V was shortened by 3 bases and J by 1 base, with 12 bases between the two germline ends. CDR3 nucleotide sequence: TGTGCCTGGAGATCGCGAGCCCTGAACACCGGGGAGCTGTTTTTT. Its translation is CAWRSRALNTGELFF.

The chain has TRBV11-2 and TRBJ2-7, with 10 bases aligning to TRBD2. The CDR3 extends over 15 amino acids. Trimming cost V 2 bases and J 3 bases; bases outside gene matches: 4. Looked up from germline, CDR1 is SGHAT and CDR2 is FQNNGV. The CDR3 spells CASSLSLAGVYEQYF. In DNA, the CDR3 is TGTGCCAGCAGCTTAAGTCTAGCGGGAGTCTACGAGCAGTACTTC.

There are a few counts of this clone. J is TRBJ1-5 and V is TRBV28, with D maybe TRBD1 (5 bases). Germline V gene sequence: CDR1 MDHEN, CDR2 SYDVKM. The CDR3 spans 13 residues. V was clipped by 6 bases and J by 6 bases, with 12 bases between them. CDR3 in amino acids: CASSPGGSQPQHF. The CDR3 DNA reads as TGTGCCAGCAGCCCGGGGGGAAGTCAGCCCCAGCATTTT.

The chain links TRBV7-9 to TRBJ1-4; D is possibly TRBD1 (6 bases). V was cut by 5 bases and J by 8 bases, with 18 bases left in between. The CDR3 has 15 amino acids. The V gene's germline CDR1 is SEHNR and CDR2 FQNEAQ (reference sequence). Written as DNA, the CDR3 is TGTGCCAGCAGCCAGATACAGGGTACAAAAGAAAAACTGTTTTTT. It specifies CASSQIQGTKEKLFF.

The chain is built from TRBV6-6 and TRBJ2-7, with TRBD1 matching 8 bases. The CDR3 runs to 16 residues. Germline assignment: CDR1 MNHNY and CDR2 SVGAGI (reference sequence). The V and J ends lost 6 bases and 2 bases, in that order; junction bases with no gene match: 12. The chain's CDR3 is CASRKNQGADAYEQYF. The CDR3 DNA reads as TGTGCCAGCAGGAAGAACCAGGGGGCGGATGCCTACGAGCAGTACTTC.

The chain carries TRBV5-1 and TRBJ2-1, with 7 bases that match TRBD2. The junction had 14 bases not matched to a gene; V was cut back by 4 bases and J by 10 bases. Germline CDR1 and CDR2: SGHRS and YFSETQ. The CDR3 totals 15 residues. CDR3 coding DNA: TGCGCCAGCAGCGCTGGCGGGAGTCCGGTCGAAGAGCAGTTCTTC. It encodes CASSAGGSPVEEQFF.

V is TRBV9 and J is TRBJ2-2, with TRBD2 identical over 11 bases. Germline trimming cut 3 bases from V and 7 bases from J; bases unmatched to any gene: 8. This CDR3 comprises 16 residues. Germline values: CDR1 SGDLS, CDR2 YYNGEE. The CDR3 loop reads CASSAISGGAGGELFF. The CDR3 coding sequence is TGTGCCAGCAGCGCTATTAGCGGGGGGGCCGGCGGGGAGCTGTTTTTT.

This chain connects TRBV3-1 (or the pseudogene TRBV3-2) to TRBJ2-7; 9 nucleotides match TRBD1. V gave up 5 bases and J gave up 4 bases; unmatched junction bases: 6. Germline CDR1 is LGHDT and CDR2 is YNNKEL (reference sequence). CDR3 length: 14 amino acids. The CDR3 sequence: CASSEPDRGYEQYF. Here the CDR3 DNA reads TGTGCCAGCAGCGAACCGGACAGGGGTTACGAGCAGTACTTC.

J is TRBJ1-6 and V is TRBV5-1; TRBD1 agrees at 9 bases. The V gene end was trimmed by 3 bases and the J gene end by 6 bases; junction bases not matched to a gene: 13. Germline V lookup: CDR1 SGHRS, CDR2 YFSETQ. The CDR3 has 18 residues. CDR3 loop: CASSSFTTGGLRNSPLHF. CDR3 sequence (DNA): TGCGCCAGCAGCTCCTTCACTACAGGGGGCTTGCGTAATTCACCCCTCCACTTT.

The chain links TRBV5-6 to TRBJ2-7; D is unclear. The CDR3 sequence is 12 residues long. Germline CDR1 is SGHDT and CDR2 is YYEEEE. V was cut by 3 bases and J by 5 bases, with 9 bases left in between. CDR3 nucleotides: TGTGCCAGCAGCTCCCTTAGTCACGAGCAGTACTTC. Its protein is CASSSLSHEQYF.

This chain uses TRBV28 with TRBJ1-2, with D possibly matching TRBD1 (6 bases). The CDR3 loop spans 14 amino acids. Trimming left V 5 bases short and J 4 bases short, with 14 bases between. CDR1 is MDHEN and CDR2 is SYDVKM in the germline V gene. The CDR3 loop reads CASSPPDRLYGYTF. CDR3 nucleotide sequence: TGTGCCAGCAGTCCGCCGGACAGACTCTATGGCTACACCTTC.

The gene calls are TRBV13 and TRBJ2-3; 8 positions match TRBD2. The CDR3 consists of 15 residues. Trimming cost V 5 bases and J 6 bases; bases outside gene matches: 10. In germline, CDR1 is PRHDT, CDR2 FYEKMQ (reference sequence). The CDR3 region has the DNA TGTGCCAGCAGCGAAACGCCGACGGGAGGGGATACGCAGTATTTT. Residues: CASSETPTGGDTQYF.

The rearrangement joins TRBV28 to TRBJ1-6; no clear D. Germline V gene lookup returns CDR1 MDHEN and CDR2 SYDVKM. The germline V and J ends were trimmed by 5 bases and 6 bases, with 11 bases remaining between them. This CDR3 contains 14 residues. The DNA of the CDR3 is TGTGCCAGCAGTCTACCAGGAGGTAATTCACCCCTCCACTTT. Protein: CASSLPGGNSPLHF.

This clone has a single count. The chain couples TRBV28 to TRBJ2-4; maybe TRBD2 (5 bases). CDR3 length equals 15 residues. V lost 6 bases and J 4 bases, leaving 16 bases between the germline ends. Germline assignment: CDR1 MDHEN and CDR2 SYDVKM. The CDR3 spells CASRGARAGKNIQYF. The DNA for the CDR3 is TGTGCCAGCAGGGGAGCCAGAGCTGGGAAAAACATTCAGTACTTC.

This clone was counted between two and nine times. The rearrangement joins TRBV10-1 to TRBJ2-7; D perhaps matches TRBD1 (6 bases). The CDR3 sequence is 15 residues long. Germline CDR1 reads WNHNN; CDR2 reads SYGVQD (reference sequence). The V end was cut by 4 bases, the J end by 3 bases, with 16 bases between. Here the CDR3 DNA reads TGCGCCAGCAGTGTTTGGGACAAAAAAGACTACGAGCAGTACTTC. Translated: CASSVWDKKDYEQYF.